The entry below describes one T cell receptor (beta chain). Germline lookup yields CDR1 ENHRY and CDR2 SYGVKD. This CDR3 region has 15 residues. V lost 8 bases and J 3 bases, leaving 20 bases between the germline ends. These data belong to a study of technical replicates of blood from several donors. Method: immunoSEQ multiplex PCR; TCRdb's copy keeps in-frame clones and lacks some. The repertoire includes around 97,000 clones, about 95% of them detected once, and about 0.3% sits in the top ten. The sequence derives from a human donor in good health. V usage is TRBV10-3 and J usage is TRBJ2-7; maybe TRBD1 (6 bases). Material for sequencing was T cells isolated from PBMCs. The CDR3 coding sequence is TGTGCCATCTTAAGGGCAGGGGAAAAATTCTACGAGCAGTACTTC. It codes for CAILRAGEKFYEQYF.